Presented here are 2 T cell receptor beta chains from one specimen sequenced in a study of blood T cells in healthy people across ages. Using a J-beta primer mix together with a sample-barcoded 5' primer, a second PCR was run for roughly 7 to 11 cycles. TCRdb re-analysed the 5' RACE reads in MiXCR, keeping a single row per CDR3 protein. The table includes roughly 1.9 million distinct CDR3 sequences, roughly two fifths detected once. Sequencing input: blood. The receptors here all came from a human donor in good health.

This chain uses TRBV4-1 with TRBJ1-5, with a tentative D call TRBD1 (6 bases). From germline, CDR1 is MGHRA and CDR2 YSYEKL. Trimming took off 4 bases at V and 6 bases at J, with 19 bases between the two ends. The CDR3 length is 16 residues. The CDR3 region is CASSPRGGERSQPQHF. The CDR3 coding sequence is TGCGCCAGCAGCCCCCGAGGGGGAGAAAGGTCTCAGCCCCAGCATTTT.

This chain connects TRBV12-3 or TRBV12-4 to TRBJ2-7, with 7 bases that match TRBD1. After removal of 1 base from V and 12 bases from J, the junction contained 6 bases not matched to a gene. This CDR3 comprises 12 residues. As DNA, the CDR3 is TGTGCCAGCAGTTTAGAGGGGACAGCCCGGTACTTC. Protein: CASSLEGTARYF.